These 14 T cell receptor beta chains were all obtained from the same sample, sequenced in a study of beta chain features in type 1 diabetes. Since all of the isolated RNA was reverse transcribed, expressed TCRB transcripts were what got sequenced. Clones were read by immunoSEQ multiplex PCR, and TCRdb kept only the in-frame ones, dropping some. The repertoire holds roughly 300,000 clones, with roughly 8% as singletons. The sequenced material came from central memory CD4+ T cells from blood. The receptors were sampled from a young woman in good health.

This clone was found many times. The rearrangement joins TRBV10-2 to TRBJ2-5; possible D gene TRBD2, 5 bases. The CDR3 is made up of 15 amino acids. V was cut by 3 bases and J by 5 bases, with 16 bases left in between. CDR1 and CDR2 (germline): WSHSY, SAAADI. This CDR3 reads CASSEPGMNGETQYF. CDR3 coding DNA: TGCGCCAGCAGTGAACCGGGAATGAACGGGGAGACCCAGTACTTC.

This chain connects TRBV29-1 to TRBJ1-2; D gene ambiguous. The V and J ends lost 7 bases and 5 bases respectively, with 11 bases between them. Germline values: CDR1 SQVTM, CDR2 ANQGSEA. CDR3 length: 11 amino acids. The CDR3 here is CSGRIGYGYTF. CDR3 nucleotides: TGCAGCGGTAGAATCGGTTATGGCTACACCTTC.

The chain carries TRBV5-1 and TRBJ2-5; 7 nucleotides line up with TRBD1. The V gene end was trimmed by 2 bases and the J gene end by 1 base; junction bases not matched to a gene: 5. Germline V gene lookup returns CDR1 SGHRS and CDR2 YFSETQ. The CDR3 length is 15 residues. CDR3: CASSLTGAPQETQYF. CDR3 nucleotide sequence: TGCGCCAGCAGCTTAACAGGGGCACCCCAAGAGACCCAGTACTTC.

This clone was seen more than once but under ten times. The genes are TRBV6-5 and TRBJ1-3; D gene ambiguous. The CDR3 runs 15 residues. Germline CDR1 reads MNHEY; CDR2 reads SVGAGI. With 0 bases removed from V and 8 bases from J, the gap between germline ends came to 14 bases. The CDR3 region has the DNA TGTGCCAGCAGTTACTCAGAGGGATCCCGAGACACCATATATTTT. Residues: CASSYSEGSRDTIYF.

In this sample, this clone turned up a few times. This sample also contains other DNA sequences that code for the same CDR3. The chain's CDR3 is CSVEGGVSSYNEQFF. The CDR3 bases are TGCAGCGTTGAAGGCGGAGTGAGCTCCTACAATGAGCAGTTCTTC. The chain combines TRBV29-1 with TRBJ2-1; D remains ambiguous. CDR1 SQVTM and CDR2 ANQGSEA come from the germline V gene. This CDR3 comprises 15 residues. The ends were cut back, 1 base at V and 0 bases at J, with 10 bases in the middle.

The V gene is TRBV29-1, the J gene TRBJ2-1; 7 bases fit TRBD2. This CDR3 comprises 14 residues. The ends lost 5 bases at V and 2 bases at J; junction bases unmatched: 6. Germline-derived CDR1 and CDR2 are SQVTM and ANQGSEA. CDR3 sequence reads: CSVQLAIPYNEQFF. The CDR3, as DNA: TGCAGCGTTCAACTAGCGATCCCCTACAATGAGCAGTTCTTC.

The table lists this clone with many counts. The chain uses TRBV6-5 and TRBJ2-1; TRBD2 might be the D (6 bases). The CDR3 is made up of 15 amino acids. Between the trimmed V and J ends, which lost 4 bases and 0 bases, there was a span of 10 bases. The germline V gene encodes CDR1 MNHEY and CDR2 SVGAGI. The CDR3 coding sequence is TGTGCCAGCAGTTCCCCGACTAGCTCCTACAATGAGCAGTTCTTC. It translates to CASSSPTSSYNEQFF.

The chain is built from TRBV11-2 and TRBJ2-5; D not certain. Germline V CDR1 and CDR2: SGHAT, FQNNGV. This CDR3 contains 13 residues. V shed 5 bases and J shed 5 bases, with 12 bases lying between them. The CDR3 region has the DNA TGTGCCAGCAGCCTCTCACGGTATGAGACCCAGTACTTC. It is translated as CASSLSRYETQYF. Using reference TRBV11-2 and TRBJ2-5 for the parts outside the CDR3, the full variable domain is EAGVAQSPRYKIIEKRQSVAFWCNPISGHATLYWYQQILGQGPKLLIQFQNNGVVDDSQLPKDRFSAERLKGVDSTLKIQPAKLEDSAVYLCASSLSRYETQYFGPGTRLLVL.

This clone was found a few times. V is TRBV5-6 and J is TRBJ2-1; 10 bases map to TRBD1. Trimming removed 5 bases from V and 5 bases from J; junction bases left unmatched: 7. CDR1 SGHDT and CDR2 YYEEEE come from the germline V gene. CDR3 length: 15 residues. The CDR3 region is CASSLAGTGDNEQFF. The CDR3 region has the DNA TGTGCCAGCAGTTTAGCCGGGACAGGGGACAATGAGCAGTTCTTC.

This clone was counted only a few times. This chain uses TRBV5-4 with TRBJ2-3, with a tentative D call TRBD2 (5 bases). CDR1 SGHNT and CDR2 YYREEE come from the germline V gene (reference sequence). Trimming took off 4 bases at V and 0 bases at J, with 12 bases between the two ends. This CDR3 contains 15 residues. CDR3 region: CASSPGGPSTDTQYF. The CDR3 nucleotides read TGTGCCAGCAGCCCTGGCGGGCCTAGCACAGATACGCAGTATTTT.

This clone has a handful of counts. The V gene is TRBV11-2, the J gene TRBJ2-5; TRBD2 might be the D (5 bases). The germline V and J ends were trimmed by 3 bases and 5 bases, with 19 bases remaining between them. The germline V gene encodes CDR1 SGHAT and CDR2 FQNNGV. The CDR3 is made up of 16 amino acids. CDR3 sequence (DNA): TGTGCCAGCAGCTTCGGGTATGGCGCGGGTCAGGAGACCCAGTACTTC. It specifies CASSFGYGAGQETQYF.

This clone was found a few times. V usage is TRBV27 and J usage is TRBJ2-6; D possibly corresponds to TRBD1 (6 bases). The germline gives CDR1 MNHEY, CDR2 SMNVEV (reference sequence). Trimming cost V 3 bases and J 3 bases, with 21 bases left between them. The CDR3 spans 19 residues. CDR3 bases: TGTGCCAGCAGTTTTAGTTTCCGACAGGCCAGAAGTGGGGCCAACGTCCTGACTTTC. It translates to CASSFSFRQARSGANVLTF.

In this sample, this clone turned up a few times. V is TRBV6-6 and J is TRBJ1-1, with D tentatively TRBD1 (5 bases). V dropped 3 bases and J dropped 11 bases, with 16 bases sitting between them. The CDR3 covers 13 residues. The germline V gene encodes CDR1 MNHNY and CDR2 SVGAGI (reference sequence). Written as DNA, the CDR3 is TGTGCCAGCAGTTATCAATCAGGGACGATGGCTTTCTTT. Translating gives CASSYQSGTMAFF.

This clone was observed many times. The genes are TRBV7-9 and TRBJ2-3, with 14 bases fitting TRBD2. The CDR3 sequence is 15 residues long. The germline V gene encodes CDR1 SEHNR and CDR2 FQNEAQ (reference sequence). J gave up 5 bases and V 8 bases, and 6 bases lay outside the gene matches. CDR3 protein: CASGLAGGTIDTQYF. The CDR3, as DNA: TGTGCCAGCGGACTAGCGGGAGGTACGATAGATACGCAGTATTTT.